This T cell receptor beta chain originates from a study of T cell changes during pregnancy in multiple sclerosis. This clone has just a few counts. Germline V gene sequence: CDR1 SGHRS, CDR2 YFSETQ. This CDR3 has 11 residues. Trimming stripped 4 bases from V and 9 bases from J, with 8 bases between. Repertoires were generated with immunoSEQ multiplex PCR, while TCRdb's copy carries only in-frame clones and drops some. The table shows approximately 90,000 clones, with just over 90% occurring only once. The TCR originated in a female donor with multiple sclerosis, enrolled in a pregnancy study. The sequences come from peripheral blood, collected in the first trimester of pregnancy. The rearrangement links TRBV5-1 to TRBJ2-1; possibly TRBD2 for D (6 bases). CDR3: CASSLGGEQFF. DNA of the CDR3: TGCGCCAGCAGCCTCGGGGGTGAGCAGTTCTTC.